This T cell receptor (beta chain) was sequenced for a study of blood T cells in healthy people across ages. With a J-beta primer mix and a sample-barcoded 5' primer, a second PCR ran about 7 to 12 cycles. TCRdb reprocessed the 5' RACE reads with MiXCR, giving one entry per CDR3 protein. In the table there are fewer than 750,000 distinct CDR3 sequences, 52% of which are singletons. Between the trimmed V and J ends, which lost 2 bases and 14 bases, there was a span of 16 bases. The CDR3 is 13 amino acids. The receptor's source is a woman aged 80 or over in good health. This rearrangement joins TRBV12-3 or TRBV12-4 to TRBJ2-1, with D hard to call. The sequencing sample was made of blood. CDR3 bases: TGTGCCAGCAGTTTAAGGTGGACCCCGGCGGAGTTCTTC. Translating it yields CASSLRWTPAEFF.